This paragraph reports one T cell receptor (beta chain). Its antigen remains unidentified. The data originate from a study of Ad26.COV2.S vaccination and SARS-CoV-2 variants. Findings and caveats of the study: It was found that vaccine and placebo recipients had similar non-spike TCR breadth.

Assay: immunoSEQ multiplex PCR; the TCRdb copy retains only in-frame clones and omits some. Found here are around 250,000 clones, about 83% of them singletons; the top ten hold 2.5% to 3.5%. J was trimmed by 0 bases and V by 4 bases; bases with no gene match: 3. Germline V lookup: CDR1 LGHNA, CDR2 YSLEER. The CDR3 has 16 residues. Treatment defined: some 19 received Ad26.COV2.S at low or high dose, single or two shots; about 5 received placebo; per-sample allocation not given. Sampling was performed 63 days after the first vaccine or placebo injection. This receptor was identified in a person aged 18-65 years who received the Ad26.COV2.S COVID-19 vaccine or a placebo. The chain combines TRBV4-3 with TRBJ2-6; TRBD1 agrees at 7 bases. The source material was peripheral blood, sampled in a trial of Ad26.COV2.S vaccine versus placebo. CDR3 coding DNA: TGCGCCAGCAGCCGTAGACAGGGCTCTGGGGCCAACGTCCTGACTTTC. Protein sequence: CASSRRQGSGANVLTF.